This TCR beta chain was identified during a study of technical replicates of blood from a handful of donors. The CDR3 runs to 17 residues. V lost 0 bases to trimming and J lost 3 bases, with 18 bases between them. The germline gives CDR1 SEHNR, CDR2 FQNEAQ (reference sequence). Profiled with immunoSEQ multiplex PCR; TCRdb holds only in-frame clones, not every one. The sample lists 67,000 or so clones, roughly 92% occurring once. This receptor was identified in a human donor in good health. Source material: T cells isolated from PBMCs. The chain uses TRBV7-9 and TRBJ2-7; tentative D call: TRBD1 (6 bases). The CDR3 reads CASSLAGGEVRSYEQYF. The CDR3 region has the DNA TGTGCCAGCAGCTTAGCAGGGGGAGAGGTGAGAAGCTACGAGCAGTACTTC. The complete variable domain, with remaining parts taken from reference TRBV7-9 and TRBJ2-7, reads DTGVSQNPRHKITKRGQNVTFRCDPISEHNRLYWYRQTLGQGPEFLTYFQNEAQLEKSRLLSDRFSAERPKGSFSTLEIQRTEQGDSAMYLCASSLAGGEVRSYEQYFGPGTRLTVT.